A selection of T cell receptor beta chains follows, all from one sample in a study of blood T cell repertoires in COVID-19. The data were produced by immunoSEQ multiplex PCR, yet TCRdb's version contains in-frame clones alone and is incomplete. The repertoire holds 200,000 to 250,000 clones, with about 91% as singletons. Sequencing was done on a sample of peripheral blood. These receptors were taken from a woman between 25 and 40 years old with COVID-19, enrolled during active disease. Each CDR3 is given with its conserved first and last residue. Fields, in order: J gene, D gene, CDR3 length, V gene, clone size, CDR3 DNA, CDR3 protein. The D gene is left open where the match is weak. Clone sizes are given selectively: once, few, many, or a class where the clone is expanded.

j_call: TRBJ2-2
d_call: TRBD1
cdr3_length: 15
v_call: TRBV7-9
clone_size: NA
cdr3_nt: TGTGCCAGCAGCTGGGGACAGGGTGACACCGGGGAGCTGTTTTTT
cdr3_aa: CASSWGQGDTGELFF

j_call: TRBJ2-1
d_call: NA
cdr3_length: 13
v_call: TRBV19
clone_size: NA
cdr3_nt: TGTGCCAGTAGTATATCAGGGGCCAATGAGCAGTTCTTC
cdr3_aa: CASSISGANEQFF

j_call: TRBJ1-5
d_call: NA
cdr3_length: 14
v_call: TRBV29-1
clone_size: NA
cdr3_nt: TGCAGCGTTGGCGAGAGGATGGGCAATCAGCCCCAGCATTTT
cdr3_aa: CSVGERMGNQPQHF

j_call: TRBJ2-6
d_call: NA
cdr3_length: 14
v_call: TRBV19
clone_size: NA
cdr3_nt: TGTGCCAGTACAGGATCCTCTGGGGCCAACGTCCTGACTTTC
cdr3_aa: CASTGSSGANVLTF

j_call: TRBJ2-7
d_call: TRBD1
cdr3_length: 12
v_call: TRBV7-9
clone_size: NA
cdr3_nt: TGTGCCAGCAGCTTACCTACAGGGGAACAGTACTTC
cdr3_aa: CASSLPTGEQYF

j_call: TRBJ1-1
d_call: NA
cdr3_length: 14
v_call: TRBV7-2
clone_size: NA
cdr3_nt: TGTGCCAGCAGCTTAGCCGGGTGGAACACTGAAGCTTTCTTT
cdr3_aa: CASSLAGWNTEAFF

j_call: TRBJ2-2
d_call: TRBD2
cdr3_length: 12
v_call: TRBV2
clone_size: NA
cdr3_nt: TGTGCCAGCAGCTACACTAGCGGCGAGCTGTTTTTT
cdr3_aa: CASSYTSGELFF

j_call: TRBJ1-5
d_call: NA
cdr3_length: 16
v_call: TRBV27
clone_size: NA
cdr3_nt: TGTGCCAGCAGTTTATCGGGGCAGGATAGCAATCAGCCCCAGCATTTT
cdr3_aa: CASSLSGQDSNQPQHF

j_call: TRBJ2-5
d_call: NA
cdr3_length: 19
v_call: TRBV4-2
clone_size: NA
cdr3_nt: TGTGCCAGCAGCCAAGTCCTCGGGCCCGGGGGTATTTCCCAAGAGACCCAGTACTTC
cdr3_aa: CASSQVLGPGGISQETQYF

j_call: TRBJ1-3
d_call: TRBD1
cdr3_length: 17
v_call: TRBV7-6
clone_size: NA
cdr3_nt: TGTGCCAGCAGTTTAGCAATTGCAGGGGGCACTGGAAACACCATATATTTT
cdr3_aa: CASSLAIAGGTGNTIYF

j_call: TRBJ2-1
d_call: TRBD2
cdr3_length: 17
v_call: TRBV27
clone_size: few
cdr3_nt: TGTGCCACCACCTCCTATGCCGGGACTAGTACCTACAATGAGCAGTTCTTC
cdr3_aa: CATTSYAGTSTYNEQFF

j_call: TRBJ2-3
d_call: NA
cdr3_length: 15
v_call: TRBV9
clone_size: NA
cdr3_nt: TGTGCCAGCAGCGCTCTTAGGAGTAGCACAGATACGCAGTATTTT
cdr3_aa: CASSALRSSTDTQYF

j_call: TRBJ1-2
d_call: NA
cdr3_length: 13
v_call: TRBV30
clone_size: once
cdr3_nt: TGTGCCTGGAGTAGGGACCCCGGGAGCGGCTACACCTTC
cdr3_aa: CAWSRDPGSGYTF

j_call: TRBJ2-7
d_call: NA
cdr3_length: 13
v_call: TRBV19
clone_size: NA
cdr3_nt: TGTGCCAGTAGCGCTTTAGGGGGCTACGAGCAGTACTTC
cdr3_aa: CASSALGGYEQYF

j_call: TRBJ2-3
d_call: NA
cdr3_length: 16
v_call: TRBV19
clone_size: NA
cdr3_nt: TGTGCCAGTAAAAACCTAAATAGGGGGGGTACAGATACGCAGTATTTT
cdr3_aa: CASKNLNRGGTDTQYF

j_call: TRBJ1-3
d_call: TRBD1
cdr3_length: 14
v_call: TRBV23-1
clone_size: NA
cdr3_nt: TGCGCCAGCAGGGACAGGAGCTCTGGAAACACCATATATTTT
cdr3_aa: CASRDRSSGNTIYF

j_call: TRBJ2-2
d_call: NA
cdr3_length: 16
v_call: TRBV29-1
clone_size: NA
cdr3_nt: TGCAGCGTTGGCAGTAACCCGTCAGTGAACACCGGGGAGCTGTTTTTT
cdr3_aa: CSVGSNPSVNTGELFF

j_call: TRBJ2-3
d_call: NA
cdr3_length: 16
v_call: TRBV4-1
clone_size: NA
cdr3_nt: TGCGCCAGCAGCCAGATACCTAGTAGGAACGAAGATACGCAGTATTTT
cdr3_aa: CASSQIPSRNEDTQYF

j_call: TRBJ2-3
d_call: NA
cdr3_length: 15
v_call: TRBV2
clone_size: NA
cdr3_nt: TGTGCCAGCAGTCGGGCCGGGGGAGGCACAGATACGCAGTATTTT
cdr3_aa: CASSRAGGGTDTQYF

j_call: TRBJ2-2
d_call: TRBD2
cdr3_length: 16
v_call: TRBV4-3
clone_size: NA
cdr3_nt: TGCGCCAGCAGCCAAGGCCCGGGACTACTAACCGGGGAGCTGTTTTTT
cdr3_aa: CASSQGPGLLTGELFF

j_call: TRBJ1-1
d_call: NA
cdr3_length: 12
v_call: TRBV11-2
clone_size: NA
cdr3_nt: TGTGCCAGCAGCCCCACCGGTGGTGAAGCTTTCTTT
cdr3_aa: CASSPTGGEAFF

j_call: TRBJ2-1
d_call: TRBD2
cdr3_length: 17
v_call: TRBV5-1
clone_size: once
cdr3_nt: TGCGCCAGCAGCTTGACCCGAGCGGGAGGGACCTACAATGAGCAGTTCTTC
cdr3_aa: CASSLTRAGGTYNEQFF

j_call: TRBJ2-2
d_call: NA
cdr3_length: 12
v_call: TRBV27
clone_size: NA
cdr3_nt: TGTGCCAGCACAGACATCACCGGGGAGCTGTTTTTT
cdr3_aa: CASTDITGELFF

j_call: TRBJ1-5
d_call: NA
cdr3_length: 17
v_call: TRBV21-1
clone_size: NA
cdr3_nt: TGTGCCAGCAGCACCCCGATGACAGGGGAGCGATCCCAGCCCCAGCATTTT
cdr3_aa: CASSTPMTGERSQPQHF

j_call: TRBJ2-5
d_call: TRBD2
cdr3_length: 14
v_call: TRBV27
clone_size: NA
cdr3_nt: TGTGCCAGCAGCTGGAGCGGGACTCAAGAGACCCAGTACTTC
cdr3_aa: CASSWSGTQETQYF

j_call: TRBJ2-5
d_call: NA
cdr3_length: 20
v_call: TRBV19
clone_size: NA
cdr3_nt: TGTGCCAGTAGTGTCAGGGAACACTCGGGGCGGGGGCCTTACCAAGAGACCCAGTACTTC
cdr3_aa: CASSVREHSGRGPYQETQYF

j_call: TRBJ2-7
d_call: NA
cdr3_length: 13
v_call: TRBV7-2
clone_size: NA
cdr3_nt: TGTGCCAGCAGCTCCCCGGGGTCCTACGAGCAGTACTTC
cdr3_aa: CASSSPGSYEQYF

j_call: TRBJ2-5
d_call: TRBD2
cdr3_length: 17
v_call: TRBV3-1/TRBV3-2
clone_size: NA
cdr3_nt: TGTGCCAGCAGCCATTGGCTAGCGGGGGTCGGAGAAGAGACCCAGTACTTC
cdr3_aa: CASSHWLAGVGEETQYF

j_call: TRBJ2-7
d_call: TRBD1
cdr3_length: 14
v_call: TRBV6-2/TRBV6-3
clone_size: once
cdr3_nt: TGTGCCAGCAGTAAGGGGACAGGAGTCTACGAGCAGTACTTC
cdr3_aa: CASSKGTGVYEQYF

j_call: TRBJ2-3
d_call: NA
cdr3_length: 13
v_call: TRBV24-1
clone_size: NA
cdr3_nt: TGTGCCACCAGTTACCGAGGCACAGATACGCAGTATTTT
cdr3_aa: CATSYRGTDTQYF

j_call: TRBJ1-3
d_call: TRBD1
cdr3_length: 14
v_call: TRBV29-1
clone_size: NA
cdr3_nt: TGCAGCGTGGAAGCGGACAGGGTCGGAAACACCATATATTTT
cdr3_aa: CSVEADRVGNTIYF